One and the same sample provided the 24 T cell receptor beta chains below, sequenced in a study of blood T cell repertoires in COVID-19. The data were produced by immunoSEQ multiplex PCR, yet TCRdb's version contains in-frame clones alone and is incomplete. This sample has 200,000 to 250,000 clones, with about four fifths found just once. The sequenced material came from peripheral blood. All receptors come from a woman of 80 years or more with COVID-19, enrolled during active disease.

This clone was seen just once. The rearrangement links TRBV28 to TRBJ2-1; TRBD2 might be the D (7 bases). The CDR3 loop spans 12 amino acids. V lost 7 bases and J 6 bases, leaving 10 bases between the germline ends. Germline-derived CDR1 and CDR2 are MDHEN and SYDVKM. CDR3 in DNA: TGTGCCAGCATAGGGGGGGGCAATGAGCAGTTCTTC. It is translated as CASIGGGNEQFF.

Here the CDR3 reads CASSINTGELFF. DNA of the CDR3: TGTGCCAGCAGCATAAACACCGGGGAGCTGTTTTTT. The V call is TRBV9, the J call TRBJ2-2; D is ambiguous. The CDR3 runs to 12 residues. Germline loops: CDR1 SGDLS, CDR2 YYNGEE. The V and J ends lost 4 bases and 2 bases respectively, with 3 bases between them.

This clone has only one observation. The chain is built from TRBV5-1 and TRBJ1-6; the match to TRBD1 covers 10 bases. The CDR3 length is 14 residues. From germline, CDR1 is SGHRS and CDR2 YFSETQ. With V trimmed by 4 bases and J by 9 bases, 4 bases remained unmatched. CDR3 sequence reads: CASSGDRGISPLHF. DNA of the CDR3: TGCGCCAGCAGCGGGGACAGGGGAATTTCACCCCTCCACTTT.

The chain carries TRBV28 and TRBJ1-2, with 7 nucleotides matching TRBD1. Germline V gene lookup returns CDR1 MDHEN and CDR2 SYDVKM. The CDR3 spans 17 residues. With 5 bases clipped from V and 1 base from J, the junction kept 13 bases outside the gene matches. CDR3 DNA: TGTGCCAGCAGTCCCTCCCCCGGGCAGGGGGTTAACTATGGCTACACCTTC. Translating it yields CASSPSPGQGVNYGYTF.

This clone occurred once. The genes are TRBV5-1 and TRBJ1-3; D call uncertain. Germline V lookup: CDR1 SGHRS, CDR2 YFSETQ. This CDR3 spans 14 amino acids. The germline V and J ends were trimmed by 0 bases and 1 base, with 5 bases remaining between them. CDR3 nucleotides: TGCGCCAGCAGCTTGGCGGGTTCTGGAAACACCATATATTTT. Amino acid sequence: CASSLAGSGNTIYF.

The chain has TRBV4-1 and TRBJ2-1, with 10 bases identical to TRBD1. The CDR3 contains 16 residues. The germline V gene encodes CDR1 MGHRA and CDR2 YSYEKL. The trim removed 4 bases at V and 10 bases at J, leaving 13 bases unmatched. The CDR3 DNA follows: TGCGCCAGCAGCCGAGCGGGGACAGGGGAAAGAGGGGAGCAGTTCTTC. It codes for CASSRAGTGERGEQFF.

This chain joins TRBV28 and TRBJ1-2; perhaps TRBD1 as D (6 bases). V lost 2 bases, J lost 4 bases, and 14 bases lay in between. Germline V gene sequence: CDR1 MDHEN, CDR2 SYDVKM. The CDR3 contains 15 residues. The DNA for the CDR3 is TGTGCCAGCAGTTTAGGGGGGGGCTTGATCTATGGCTACACCTTC. Translated, it gives CASSLGGGLIYGYTF.

The chain links TRBV11-2 to TRBJ1-3; weak D call: TRBD1 (5 bases). CDR1 and CDR2 from the germline V gene are SGHAT and FQNNGV. CDR3 length: 14 amino acids. The V gene lost 5 bases and the J gene lost 2 bases, with 10 bases spanning the gap. This CDR3 reads CASSPTGPGNTIYF. The CDR3 nucleotides read TGTGCCAGCAGCCCTACAGGTCCTGGAAACACCATATATTTT.

The chain uses TRBV11-2 and TRBJ1-3, with D hard to call. The CDR3 totals 13 residues. From germline, CDR1 is SGHAT and CDR2 FQNNGV. V was clipped by 4 bases and J by 6 bases, with 10 bases between them. CDR3 coding DNA: TGTGCCAGCAGCTCCTATACCATAAACACCATATATTTT. Translation: CASSSYTINTIYF.

The V call is TRBV7-8, the J call TRBJ2-3; TRBD2 matches 7 bases. Unmatched junction bases numbered 6, after V lost 3 bases and J lost 0 bases. CDR1 and CDR2 from the germline V gene are SGHVS and FQNEAQ. This CDR3 is 16 amino acids long. The CDR3 protein is CASSFPTGLSTDTQYF. Here the CDR3 DNA reads TGTGCCAGCAGCTTCCCCACGGGACTAAGCACAGATACGCAGTATTTT. The complete variable domain, with remaining parts taken from reference TRBV7-8 and TRBJ2-3, reads GAGVSQSPRYKVAKRGQDVALRCDPISGHVSLFWYQQALGQGPEFLTYFQNEAQLDKSGLPSDRFFAERPEGSVSTLKIQRTQQEDSAVYLCASSFPTGLSTDTQYFGPGTRLTVL.

The chain employs TRBV7-3 and TRBJ2-5, with a weak D call TRBD1 (5 bases). The CDR3 consists of 13 residues. V was cut by 5 bases and J by 1 base, with 8 bases left in between. The germline V gene has CDR1 SGHTA and CDR2 FQGTGA. In DNA, the CDR3 is TGTGCCAGCAGCGAAGGGGCCCAAGAGACCCAGTACTTC. Translation gives CASSEGAQETQYF.

J is TRBJ1-2 and V is TRBV3-1 (or the pseudogene TRBV3-2); no clear D gene. This CDR3 spans 14 amino acids. Trimming stripped 0 bases from V and 5 bases from J, with 10 bases between. CDR1 and CDR2 from the germline V gene are LGHDT and YNNKEL (reference sequence). CDR3 DNA sequence: TGTGCCAGCAGCCAAGATCCGGAGGGATATGGCTACACCTTC. This encodes CASSQDPEGYGYTF.

The rearrangement uses TRBV12-3 or TRBV12-4 and TRBJ1-1, with no clear D. This CDR3 spans 13 amino acids. Trimming removed 5 bases at V and 1 base at J, with 8 bases between. The chain's CDR3 is CASSPSPNTEAFF. The CDR3 DNA reads TGTGCCAGCAGTCCGTCTCCGAACACTGAAGCTTTCTTT.

The chain is built from TRBV15 and TRBJ1-2, with D possibly being TRBD1 (6 bases). The V gene's germline CDR1 is LNHNV and CDR2 YYDKDF (reference sequence). V lost 0 bases, J lost 6 bases, and 11 bases lay in between. The CDR3 consists of 14 residues. CDR3 in amino acids: CATSRDNRADGYTF. CDR3 sequence (DNA): TGTGCCACCAGCAGAGATAACAGGGCGGATGGCTACACCTTC.

The chain is built from TRBV19 and TRBJ1-1; 7 bases map to TRBD1. The CDR3 is made up of 13 amino acids. Trimming at V came to 6 bases and at J to 6 bases, leaving 7 bases not matched to a gene. CDR1 and CDR2 from the germline V gene are LNHDA and SQIVND (reference sequence). CDR3 protein: CASRIQGRPEAFF. CDR3 DNA: TGTGCCAGTAGAATACAGGGGCGGCCTGAAGCTTTCTTT.

The chain uses TRBV12-3 or TRBV12-4 and TRBJ1-1; D may be TRBD1 (5 bases). The CDR3 contains 12 residues. The V end lost 6 bases, the J end lost 13 bases, and 18 bases lay between the germline ends. As DNA, the CDR3 is TGTGCCAGCAGCCAGGGCACTGAAGCCCATTTCTTT. Its translation: CASSQGTEAHFF.

This clone was seen only once. This chain links TRBV4-1 with TRBJ2-1; tentative D call: TRBD2 (5 bases). The CDR3 loop spans 16 amino acids. V dropped 1 base and J dropped 4 bases, with 14 bases sitting between them. CDR1 and CDR2 from the germline V gene are MGHRA and YSYEKL. The CDR3 spells CASSQVRGMGYNEQFF. CDR3 DNA sequence: TGCGCCAGCAGCCAAGTACGGGGAATGGGATACAATGAGCAGTTCTTC.

The chain combines TRBV7-2 with TRBJ2-2; D not resolved. The CDR3 totals 15 residues. The V and J ends lost 1 base and 2 bases respectively, with 8 bases between them. From germline, CDR1 is SGHTA and CDR2 FQGNSA. The CDR3 sequence: CASSLGLTNTGELFF. CDR3 nucleotides: TGTGCCAGCAGCTTAGGACTTACCAACACCGGGGAGCTGTTTTTT.

J is TRBJ2-7 and V is TRBV20-1; weak D call: TRBD1 (5 bases). CDR1 is DFQATT, CDR2 SNEGSKA, per germline (reference sequence). The CDR3 covers 14 residues. Between the trimmed V and J ends, which lost 3 bases and 2 bases, there was a span of 14 bases. This CDR3 reads CSASQAGKPYEQYF. As DNA, the CDR3 is TGCAGTGCTAGTCAGGCAGGGAAGCCCTACGAGCAGTACTTC.

V and J are TRBV3-1 (or the pseudogene TRBV3-2) and TRBJ1-4, with no clear D. V was trimmed by 4 bases and J by 8 bases, leaving 11 bases between them. The CDR3 totals 13 residues. CDR1 and CDR2 from the germline V gene are LGHDT and YNNKEL (reference sequence). The CDR3: CASSPSGREKLFF. CDR3 nucleotide sequence: TGTGCCAGCAGCCCGTCGGGGAGGGAAAAACTGTTTTTT.

The J gene is TRBJ1-4, the V gene TRBV7-6, with 9 nucleotides matching TRBD1. The CDR3 has 16 amino acids. Germline V gene data show CDR1 as SGHVS and CDR2 as FNYEAQ. V dropped 4 bases and J dropped 3; count of bases not matched to a gene: 6. The CDR3 loop reads CASSSGQGRANEKLFF. CDR3 DNA: TGTGCCAGCAGCTCGGGACAGGGTAGGGCTAATGAAAAACTGTTTTTT. Filled out from reference TRBV7-6 and TRBJ1-4, the complete variable domain reads GAGVSQSPRYKVTKRGQDVALRCDPISGHVSLYWYRQALGQGPEFLTYFNYEAQQDKSGLPNDRFSAERPEGSISTLTIQRTEQRDSAMYRCASSSGQGRANEKLFFGSGTQLSVL.

This chain joins TRBV5-5 and TRBJ1-6; 8 bases are a match to TRBD1. The CDR3 is 15 residues long. Germline values: CDR1 SGHKS, CDR2 YYEKEE (reference sequence). The V segment lost 4 bases and the J segment 12 bases; nucleotides outside the gene matches: 12. CDR3 DNA: TGTGCCAGCAGCCCGACTGGACAGGGATGGTTACCCCTCCACTTT. Translation: CASSPTGQGWLPLHF.

This sequence joins TRBV10-3 and TRBJ1-3; the match to TRBD1 covers 7 bases. Germline trimming cut 11 bases from V and 0 bases from J; bases unmatched to any gene: 10. Germline loops: CDR1 ENHRY, CDR2 SYGVKD. The CDR3 runs to 15 residues. The DNA of the CDR3 is TGTGCCGCGCGCATGGACAGGTTCTCTGGAAACACCATATATTTT. Its protein is CAARMDRFSGNTIYF.

This clone showed up just a few times. V is TRBV28 and J is TRBJ2-7, with 7 bases identical to TRBD2. Germline loops: CDR1 MDHEN, CDR2 SYDVKM. The CDR3 runs to 15 residues. Trimming removed 7 bases from V and 2 bases from J; junction bases left unmatched: 11. The CDR3 reads CASMGRGKGTYEQYF. The CDR3 DNA sequence: TGTGCCAGCATGGGGCGGGGGAAGGGTACCTACGAGCAGTACTTC.